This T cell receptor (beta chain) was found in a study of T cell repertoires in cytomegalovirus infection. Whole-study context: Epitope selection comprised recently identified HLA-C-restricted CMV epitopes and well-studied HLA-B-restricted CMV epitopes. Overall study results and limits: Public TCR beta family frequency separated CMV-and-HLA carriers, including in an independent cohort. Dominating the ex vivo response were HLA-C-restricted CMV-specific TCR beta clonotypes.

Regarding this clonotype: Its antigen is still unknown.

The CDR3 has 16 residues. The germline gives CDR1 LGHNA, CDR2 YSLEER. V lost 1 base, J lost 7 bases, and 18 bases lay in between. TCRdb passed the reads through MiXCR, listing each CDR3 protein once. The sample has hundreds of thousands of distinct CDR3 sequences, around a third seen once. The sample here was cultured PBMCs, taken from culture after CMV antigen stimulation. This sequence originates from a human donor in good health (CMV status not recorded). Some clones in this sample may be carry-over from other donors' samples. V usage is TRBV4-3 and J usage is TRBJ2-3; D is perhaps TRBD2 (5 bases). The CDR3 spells CASSQVGSSEWNTQYF. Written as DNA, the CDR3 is TGCGCCAGCAGCCAAGTTGGGAGTTCCGAATGGAATACGCAGTATTTT.